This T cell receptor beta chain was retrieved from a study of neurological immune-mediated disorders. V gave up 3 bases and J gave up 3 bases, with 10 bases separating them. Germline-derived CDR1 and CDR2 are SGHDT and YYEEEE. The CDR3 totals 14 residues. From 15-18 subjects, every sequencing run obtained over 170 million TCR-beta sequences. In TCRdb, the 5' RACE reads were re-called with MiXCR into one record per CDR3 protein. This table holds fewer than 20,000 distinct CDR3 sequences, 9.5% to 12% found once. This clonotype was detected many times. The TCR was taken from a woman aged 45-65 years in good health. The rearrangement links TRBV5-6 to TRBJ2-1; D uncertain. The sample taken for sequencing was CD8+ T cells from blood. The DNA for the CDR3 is TGTGCCAGCAGCTCGTGGCCCAACTACAATGAGCAGTTCTTC. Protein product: CASSSWPNYNEQFF. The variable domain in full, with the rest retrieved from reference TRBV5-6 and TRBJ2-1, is DAGVTQSPTHLIKTRGQQVTLRCSPKSGHDTVSWYQQALGQGPQFIFQYYEEEERQRGNFPDRFSGHQFPNYSSELNVNALLLGDSALYLCASSSWPNYNEQFFGPGTRLTVL.